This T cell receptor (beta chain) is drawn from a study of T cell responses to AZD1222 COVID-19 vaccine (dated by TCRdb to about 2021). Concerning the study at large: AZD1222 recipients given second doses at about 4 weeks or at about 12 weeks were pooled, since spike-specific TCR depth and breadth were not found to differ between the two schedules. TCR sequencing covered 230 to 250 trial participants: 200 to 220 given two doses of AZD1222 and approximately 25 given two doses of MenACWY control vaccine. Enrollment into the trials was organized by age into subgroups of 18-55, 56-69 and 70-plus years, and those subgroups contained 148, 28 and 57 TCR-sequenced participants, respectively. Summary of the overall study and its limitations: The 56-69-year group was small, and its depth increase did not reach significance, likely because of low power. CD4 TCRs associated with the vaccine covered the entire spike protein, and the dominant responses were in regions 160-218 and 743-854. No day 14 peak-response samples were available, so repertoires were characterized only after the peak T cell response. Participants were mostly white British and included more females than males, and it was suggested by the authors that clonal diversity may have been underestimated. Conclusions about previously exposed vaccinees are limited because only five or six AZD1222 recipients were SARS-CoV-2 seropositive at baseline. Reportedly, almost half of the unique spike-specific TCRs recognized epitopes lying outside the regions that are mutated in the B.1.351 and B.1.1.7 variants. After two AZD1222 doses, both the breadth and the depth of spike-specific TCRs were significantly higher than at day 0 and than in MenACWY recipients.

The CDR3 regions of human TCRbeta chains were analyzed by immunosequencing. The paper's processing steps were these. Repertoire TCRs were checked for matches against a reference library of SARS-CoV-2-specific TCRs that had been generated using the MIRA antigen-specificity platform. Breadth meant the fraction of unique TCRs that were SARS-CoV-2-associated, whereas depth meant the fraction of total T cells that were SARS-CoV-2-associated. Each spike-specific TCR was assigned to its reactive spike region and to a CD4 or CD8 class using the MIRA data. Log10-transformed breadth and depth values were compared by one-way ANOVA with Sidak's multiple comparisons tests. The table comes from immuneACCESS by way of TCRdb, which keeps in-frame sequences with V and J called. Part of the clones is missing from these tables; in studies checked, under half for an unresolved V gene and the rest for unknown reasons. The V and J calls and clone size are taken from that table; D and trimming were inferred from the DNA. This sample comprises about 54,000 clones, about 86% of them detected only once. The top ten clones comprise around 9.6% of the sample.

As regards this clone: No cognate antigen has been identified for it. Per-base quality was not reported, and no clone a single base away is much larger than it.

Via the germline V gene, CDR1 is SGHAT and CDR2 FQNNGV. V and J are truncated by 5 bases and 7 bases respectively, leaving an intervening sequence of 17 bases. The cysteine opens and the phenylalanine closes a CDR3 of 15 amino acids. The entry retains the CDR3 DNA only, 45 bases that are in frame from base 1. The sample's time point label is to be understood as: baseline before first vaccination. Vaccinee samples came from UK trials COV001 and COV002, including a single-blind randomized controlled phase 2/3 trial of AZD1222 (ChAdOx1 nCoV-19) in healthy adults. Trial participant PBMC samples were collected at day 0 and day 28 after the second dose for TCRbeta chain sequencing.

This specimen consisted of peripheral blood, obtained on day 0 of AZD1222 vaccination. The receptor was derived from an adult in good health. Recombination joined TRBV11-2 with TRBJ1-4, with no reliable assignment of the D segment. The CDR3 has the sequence CASSLGGYYGEKLFF. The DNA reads TGTGCCAGCAGCCTCGGCGGGTACTATGGTGAAAAACTGTTTTTT.